This TCR beta chain was recorded in a study of blood T cell repertoires in COVID-19. Across the study: Both acute and convalescent COVID-19 samples were obtained from the United States, Italy and Spain. Sample material is recorded as cDNA or gDNA derived from T cells, B-cell-depleted T cells, or PBMCs.

Trimming left V 3 bases short and J 0 bases short, with 10 bases between. The germline V gene encodes CDR1 SGDLS and CDR2 YYNGEE. This CDR3 has 14 residues. The data were produced by immunoSEQ multiplex PCR, yet TCRdb's version contains in-frame clones alone and is incomplete. The data contain 70,000 to 80,000 clones, around 85% of them seen just once; the ten biggest clones take up more than 10%. The chain uses TRBV9 and TRBJ2-7; D unresolved. Sequences were obtained from peripheral blood. This clonotype was obtained from a human donor in a cohort sampled during active COVID-19. In DNA form, the CDR3 reads TGTGCCAGCAGCGCCGACATGTACTCCTACGAGCAGTACTTC. Its translation: CASSADMYSYEQYF.